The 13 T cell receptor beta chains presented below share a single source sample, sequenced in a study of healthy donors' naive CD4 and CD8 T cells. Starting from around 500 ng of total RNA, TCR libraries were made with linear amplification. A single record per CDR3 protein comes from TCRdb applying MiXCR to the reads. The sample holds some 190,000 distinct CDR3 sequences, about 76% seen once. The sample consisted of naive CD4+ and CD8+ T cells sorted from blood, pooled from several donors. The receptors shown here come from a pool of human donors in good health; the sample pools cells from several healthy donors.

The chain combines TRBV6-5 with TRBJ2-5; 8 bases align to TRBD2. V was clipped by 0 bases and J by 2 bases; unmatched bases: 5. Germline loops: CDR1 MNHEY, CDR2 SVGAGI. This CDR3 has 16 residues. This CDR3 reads CASSYSSGLAQETQYF. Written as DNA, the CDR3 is TGTGCCAGCAGTTACTCCTCCGGACTAGCACAAGAGACCCAGTACTTC.

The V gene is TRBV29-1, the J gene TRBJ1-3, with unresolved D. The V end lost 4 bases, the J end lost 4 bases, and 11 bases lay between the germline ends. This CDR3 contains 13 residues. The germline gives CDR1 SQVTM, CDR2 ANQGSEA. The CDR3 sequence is CSVAGLRGNTIYF. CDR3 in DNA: TGCAGCGTTGCGGGCCTCCGAGGAAACACCATATATTTT. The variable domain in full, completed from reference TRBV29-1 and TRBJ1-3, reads SAVISQKPSRDICQRGTSLTIQCQVDSQVTMMFWYRQQPGQSLTLIATANQGSEATYESGFVIDKFPISRPNLTFSTLTVSNMSPEDSSIYLCSVAGLRGNTIYFGEGSWLTVV.

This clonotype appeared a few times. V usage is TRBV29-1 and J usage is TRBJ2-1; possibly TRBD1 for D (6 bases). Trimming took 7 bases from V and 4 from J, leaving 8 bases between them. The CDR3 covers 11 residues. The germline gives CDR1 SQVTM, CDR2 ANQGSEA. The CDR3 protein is CSGDIYNEQFF. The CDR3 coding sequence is TGCAGCGGGGACATTTACAATGAGCAGTTCTTC.

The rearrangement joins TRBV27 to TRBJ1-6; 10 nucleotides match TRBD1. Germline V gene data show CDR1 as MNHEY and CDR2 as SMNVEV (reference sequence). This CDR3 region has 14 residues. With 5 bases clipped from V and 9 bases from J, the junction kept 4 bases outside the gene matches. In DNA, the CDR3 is TGTGCCAGCAGTCCCGGGACAGGGGTTTCACCCCTCCACTTT. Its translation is CASSPGTGVSPLHF.

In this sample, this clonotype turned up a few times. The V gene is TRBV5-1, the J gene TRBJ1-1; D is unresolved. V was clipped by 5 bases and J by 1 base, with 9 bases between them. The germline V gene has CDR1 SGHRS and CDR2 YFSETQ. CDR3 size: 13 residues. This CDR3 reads CASSGVGNTEAFF. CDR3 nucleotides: TGCGCCAGCAGTGGGGTGGGGAACACTGAAGCTTTCTTT.

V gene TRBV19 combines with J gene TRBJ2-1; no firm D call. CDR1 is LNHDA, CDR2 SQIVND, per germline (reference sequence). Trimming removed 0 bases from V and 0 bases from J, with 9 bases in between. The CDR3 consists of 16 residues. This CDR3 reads CASSIDLEPSYNEQFF. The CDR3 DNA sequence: TGTGCCAGTAGTATAGATCTGGAGCCCTCCTACAATGAGCAGTTCTTC.

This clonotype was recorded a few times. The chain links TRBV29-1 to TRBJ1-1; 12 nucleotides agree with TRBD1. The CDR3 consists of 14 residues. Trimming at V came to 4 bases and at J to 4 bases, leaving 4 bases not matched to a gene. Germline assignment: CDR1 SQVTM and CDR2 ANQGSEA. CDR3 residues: CSVVGTGGFTEAFF. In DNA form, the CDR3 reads TGCAGCGTTGTCGGGACAGGGGGCTTCACTGAAGCTTTCTTT.

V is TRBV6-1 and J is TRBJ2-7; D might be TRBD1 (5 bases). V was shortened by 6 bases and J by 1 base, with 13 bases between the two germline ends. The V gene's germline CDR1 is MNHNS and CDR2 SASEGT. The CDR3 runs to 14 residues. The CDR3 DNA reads TGTGCCAGCAGAGACCAGGGTTATTCCTACGAGCAGTACTTC. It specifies CASRDQGYSYEQYF.

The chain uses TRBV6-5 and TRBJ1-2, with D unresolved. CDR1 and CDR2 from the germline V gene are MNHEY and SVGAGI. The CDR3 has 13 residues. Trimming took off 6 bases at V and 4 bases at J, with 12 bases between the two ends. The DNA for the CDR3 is TGTGCCAGCAGAGTCACGGGAGGCTATGGCTACACCTTC. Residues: CASRVTGGYGYTF.

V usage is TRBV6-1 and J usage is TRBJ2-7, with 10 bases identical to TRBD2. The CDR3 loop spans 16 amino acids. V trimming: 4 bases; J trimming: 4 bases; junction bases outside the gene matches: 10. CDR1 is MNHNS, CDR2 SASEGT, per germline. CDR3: CASSGAASGSFYEQYF. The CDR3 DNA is TGTGCCAGCAGTGGGGCGGCTAGCGGGAGTTTTTACGAGCAGTACTTC.

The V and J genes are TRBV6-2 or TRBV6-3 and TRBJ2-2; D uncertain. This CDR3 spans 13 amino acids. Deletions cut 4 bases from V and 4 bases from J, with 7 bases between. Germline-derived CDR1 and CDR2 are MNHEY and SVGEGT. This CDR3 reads CASSLALTGELFF. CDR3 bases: TGTGCCAGCAGTTTGGCACTCACCGGGGAGCTGTTTTTT.

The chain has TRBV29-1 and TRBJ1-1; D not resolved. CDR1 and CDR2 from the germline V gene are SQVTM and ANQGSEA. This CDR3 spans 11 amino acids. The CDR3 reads CSLGWGTEAFF. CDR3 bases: TGCAGTCTTGGGTGGGGCACTGAAGCTTTCTTT.

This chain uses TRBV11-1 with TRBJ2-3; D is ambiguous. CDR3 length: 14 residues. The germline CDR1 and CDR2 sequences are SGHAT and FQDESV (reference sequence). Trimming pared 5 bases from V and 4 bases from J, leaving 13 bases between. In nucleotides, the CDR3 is TGTGCCAGCAGCCGAGGAAATCTACCAGATACGCAGTATTTT. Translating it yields CASSRGNLPDTQYF.